These 21 T cell receptor beta chains originate from one sample sequenced in a study of T cells in Graves' hyperthyroidism and ophthalmopathy. The CDR3 regions of TCR beta were amplified from RNA transcripts. The study used the HTBI primer set for a first-round RT-PCR of the TCR CDR3. One entry per CDR3 protein results from TCRdb running MiXCR on the multiplex PCR reads. The data show hundreds of thousands of distinct CDR3 sequences, 12% to 15% seen once. Sequencing was carried out using blood. The receptors come from a woman aged 40 to 50 with Graves' ophthalmopathy.

In this sample, this clonotype turned up many times. The chain recombines TRBV20-1 with TRBJ2-5; D call uncertain. V was shortened by 0 bases and J by 4 bases, with 9 bases between the two germline ends. CDR3 length equals 13 residues. Germline values: CDR1 DFQATT, CDR2 SNEGSKA (reference sequence). The DNA of the CDR3 is TGCAGTGCTAGAGATTGGCGCCGAGAGACCCAGTACTTC. It translates to CSARDWRRETQYF.

This clonotype came up a few times. The chain recombines TRBV7-9 with TRBJ2-4; 9 nucleotides align to TRBD1. Germline V gives CDR1 SEHNR, CDR2 FQNEAQ (reference sequence). This CDR3 contains 14 residues. Losses at the gene ends were 8 bases for V and 1 base for J; bases not matched to a gene: 3. CDR3 region: CASGGTGAKNIQYF. The DNA of the CDR3 is TGTGCCAGCGGGGGGACAGGGGCCAAAAACATTCAGTACTTC.

This clonotype has at least ten counts. The V and J genes are TRBV7-9 and TRBJ2-2, with unresolved D. Germline V CDR1 and CDR2: SEHNR, FQNEAQ (reference sequence). V lost 5 bases to trimming and J lost 4 bases, with 8 bases between them. CDR3 length: 13 residues. The CDR3 loop is CASSSIFTGELFF. For the CDR3, the DNA is TGTGCCAGCAGCAGCATCTTCACCGGGGAGCTGTTTTTT. The complete variable domain, with remaining parts taken from reference TRBV7-9 and TRBJ2-2, reads DTGVSQNPRHKITKRGQNVTFRCDPISEHNRLYWYRQTLGQGPEFLTYFQNEAQLEKSRLLSDRFSAERPKGSFSTLEIQRTEQGDSAMYLCASSSIFTGELFFGEGSRLTVL.

This clonotype was recorded a few times. The gene calls are TRBV3-1 and TRBJ1-5; unclear D gene. This CDR3 is 15 amino acids long. Trimming left V 4 bases short and J 2 bases short, with 12 bases between. The germline CDR1 and CDR2 sequences are LGHDT and YNNKEL (reference sequence). As DNA, the CDR3 is TGTGCCAGCAGCCCGGACCTTCGGGGCAATCAGCCCCAGCATTTT. Residues: CASSPDLRGNQPQHF.

This clonotype was observed many times. The chain combines TRBV3-1 with TRBJ2-1; D unresolved. Trimming removed 0 bases from V and 9 bases from J, with 6 bases in between. Germline CDR1 is LGHDT and CDR2 is YNNKEL (reference sequence). The CDR3 spans 12 residues. CDR3 residues: CASSQEGGEQFF. DNA of the CDR3: TGTGCCAGCAGCCAAGAGGGTGGTGAGCAGTTCTTC.

This clonotype was recorded many times. The genes are TRBV16 and TRBJ1-6; D may be TRBD1 (6 bases). CDR3 length equals 16 residues. Trimming cost V 3 bases and J 1 base, with 10 bases left between them. Germline V lookup: CDR1 KGHSY, CDR2 FQNENV. CDR3: CASSHRGASYNSPLHF. The CDR3 DNA reads TGTGCCAGCAGCCACAGGGGCGCATCCTATAATTCACCCCTCCACTTT.

The chain couples TRBV5-6 to TRBJ1-1; the match to TRBD1 covers 8 bases. This CDR3 is built from 16 residues. The V gene end was trimmed by 4 bases and the J gene end by 1 base; junction bases not matched to a gene: 9. CDR1 is SGHDT, CDR2 YYEEEE, per germline. CDR3 nucleotide sequence: TGTGCCAGCAGCCGACTGTTGGACAGGGAGAACACTGAAGCTTTCTTT. Protein sequence: CASSRLLDRENTEAFF.

This clonotype showed up many times. V gene TRBV20-1 combines with J gene TRBJ2-7, with D perhaps matching TRBD1 or TRBD2 (5 bases each). Germline V gives CDR1 DFQATT, CDR2 SNEGSKA (reference sequence). The CDR3 consists of 14 residues. V was pared by 6 bases and J by 3 bases, with 18 bases between. The CDR3 here is CSAIRDGKLYEQYF. CDR3 in DNA: TGCAGTGCCATCCGGGACGGTAAGCTCTACGAGCAGTACTTC.

Ten or more counts support this clonotype. The rearrangement joins TRBV24-1 to TRBJ2-5; D tentatively reads TRBD1 or TRBD2 (6 bases each). Per germline, CDR1 KGHDR and CDR2 SFDVKD. CDR3 size: 14 residues. The ends were cut back, 2 bases at V and 4 bases at J, with 10 bases in the middle. The CDR3 DNA is TGTGCCACCAGTGATTGGAGGGGGGTAGAGACCCAGTACTTC. This encodes CATSDWRGVETQYF.

This clonotype was found many times. This chain uses TRBV4-2 with TRBJ2-7; tentatively, D is TRBD1 (6 bases). CDR3 length equals 15 residues. Trimming removed 0 bases at V and 6 bases at J, with 15 bases between. CDR1 and CDR2 from the germline V gene are LGHNA and YNFKEQ. CDR3 in amino acids: CASSQDLRGDGEQYF. The CDR3 coding sequence is TGTGCCAGCAGCCAAGATCTCAGGGGAGACGGCGAGCAGTACTTC.

Only a few counts were recorded for this clonotype. One junction end does not reproduce the germline sequence, and a read error may be involved. This chain joins TRBV20-1 and TRBJ1-1; a weak D match, TRBD1 (5 bases). The CDR3 has 13 residues. Germline lookup yields CDR1 DFQATT and CDR2 SNEGSKA (reference sequence). The CDR3 is CSARGTVNTEAFF. DNA for the CDR3: TGCAGTGCCAGAGGGACGGTGAACACTGAAGCTTTCTTT.

The chain combines TRBV7-9 with TRBJ1-6; D unresolved. From germline, CDR1 is SEHNR and CDR2 FQNEAQ (reference sequence). This CDR3 has 17 amino acids. The V and J ends lost 8 bases and 6 bases respectively, with 23 bases between them. The CDR3 nucleotides are TGTGCCAGCGCAGGCGGAAATTCGTGGCAGATTAATTCACCCCTCCACTTT. This gives the protein CASAGGNSWQINSPLHF.

Of note for this clonotype: A much larger clone is a single base away; this may be a read error. The chain combines TRBV2 with TRBJ2-1, with 11 bases that match TRBD2. V lost 4 bases, J lost 8 bases, and 7 bases stayed unmatched. From germline, CDR1 is SNHLY and CDR2 FYNNEI. This CDR3 has 15 amino acids. As DNA, the CDR3 is TGTGCCAGCAGTGGAAACCCTAGCGGGGGGCATGAGCAGTTCTTC. Protein: CASSGNPSGGHEQFF. The variable domain in full, completed from reference TRBV2 and TRBJ2-1, reads EPEVTQTPSHQVTQMGQEVILRCVPISNHLYFYWYRQILGQKVEFLVSFYNNEISEKSEIFDDQFSVERPDGSNFTLKIRSTKLEDSAMYFCASSGNPSGGHEQFFGPGTRLTVL.

This clonotype was seen once. The V and J genes are TRBV11-1 and TRBJ2-1; D remains ambiguous. The CDR3 is made up of 15 amino acids. The V gene's germline CDR1 is SGHAT and CDR2 FQDESV (reference sequence). V was cut by 5 bases and J by 6 bases, with 17 bases left in between. The CDR3 reads CASSPRSGVSNEQFF. The CDR3 region has the DNA TGTGCCAGCAGCCCCCGGTCTGGTGTTAGCAATGAGCAGTTCTTC.

This chain links TRBV4-1 with TRBJ1-2; D possibly corresponds to TRBD1 (6 bases). This CDR3 region has 16 residues. Germline V gives CDR1 MGHRA, CDR2 YSYEKL. Deletions cut 2 bases from V and 3 bases from J, with 16 bases between. The CDR3, as DNA: TGCGCCAGCAGCCAAACAGCGGACAGTCGCTACTATGGCTACACCTTC. It specifies CASSQTADSRYYGYTF.

The chain has TRBV5-6 and TRBJ1-4; the match to TRBD1 covers 9 bases. The trim removed 4 bases at V and 7 bases at J, leaving 5 bases unmatched. The germline V gene encodes CDR1 SGHDT and CDR2 YYEEEE. The CDR3 sequence is 14 residues long. This CDR3 reads CASSRQGVIEKLFF. The CDR3 DNA follows: TGTGCCAGCAGCCGACAGGGGGTTATTGAAAAACTGTTTTTT.

This clonotype was seen a few times. CDR3 region: CASKKQGMTGELFF. As DNA, the CDR3 is TGTGCCAGCAAAAAACAGGGAATGACCGGGGAGCTGTTTTTT. V is TRBV5-5 and J is TRBJ2-2; possible D gene TRBD1, 6 bases. CDR1 and CDR2 from the germline V gene are SGHKS and YYEKEE (reference sequence). V was clipped by 6 bases and J by 5 bases, with 14 bases between them. The CDR3 loop spans 14 amino acids.

This clonotype has more than one count but fewer than ten. The chain recombines TRBV30 with TRBJ1-3, with no clear D. The CDR3 covers 14 residues. Germline CDR1 GTSNPN, CDR2 SVGIG (reference sequence). V lost 2 bases and J lost 0, with 8 bases in between. The DNA of the CDR3 is TGTGCCTGGAGTAACATGTTCTCTGGAAACACCATATATTTT. Translated: CAWSNMFSGNTIYF.

This clonotype was seen ten or more times. The chain couples TRBV28 to TRBJ2-1; possible D gene TRBD2, 5 bases. Trimming removed 6 bases at V and 6 bases at J, with 15 bases between. CDR3 length equals 14 residues. The germline V gene has CDR1 MDHEN and CDR2 SYDVKM. The CDR3 spells CASSSTRALNEQFF. CDR3 nucleotide sequence: TGTGCCAGCAGCTCGACGCGGGCCCTCAATGAGCAGTTCTTC.

This clonotype showed up just a few times. Here the CDR3 DNA reads TGCAGTGCTACCCCCAACAGGGGAGGTTATGGCTACACCTTC. Amino acids: CSATPNRGGYGYTF. V and J are TRBV20-1 and TRBJ1-2; 7 bases are a match to TRBD1. This CDR3 is 14 amino acids long. V was clipped by 4 bases and J by 5 bases; unmatched bases: 10. Germline loops: CDR1 DFQATT, CDR2 SNEGSKA (reference sequence).

V usage is TRBV11-3 and J usage is TRBJ1-5, with unresolved D. Between the trimmed V and J ends, which lost 6 bases and 3 bases, there was a span of 12 bases. CDR1 is SGHNT, CDR2 YENEEA, per germline. There are 14 residues in the CDR3. The CDR3 sequence: CASRSLWNNQPQHF. The CDR3 bases are TGTGCCAGCAGAAGCCTATGGAACAATCAGCCCCAGCATTTT.